The source of this T cell receptor (beta chain) is a study of blood T cell repertoires in COVID-19. At the level of the study: T cells, B-cell-depleted T cells, or PBMCs supplied cDNA or gDNA.

CDR3 length equals 14 residues. Deletions cut 2 bases from V and 3 bases from J, with 12 bases between. Germline CDR1 SGHNT, CDR2 YYREEE (reference sequence). TCRdb's table, derived via immunoSEQ multiplex PCR, lists solely in-frame clones and lacks some. The repertoire includes 540,000 or so clones, around 90% of them detected once, and roughly 8% sits in the top ten. The sequence came from a woman in her fifties or sixties with COVID-19, enrolled during active disease. This chain links TRBV5-4 with TRBJ2-7; possibly TRBD2 for D (6 bases). The material sequenced was peripheral blood. The CDR3 region has the DNA TGTGCCAGCAGCTTCCGGGGGAACGACTACGAGCAGTACTTC. Protein product: CASSFRGNDYEQYF. Full variable domain (outside the CDR3, taken from reference TRBV5-4 and TRBJ2-7): ETGVTQSPTHLIKTRGQQVTLRCSSQSGHNTVSWYQQALGQGPQFIFQYYREEENGRGNFPPRFSGLQFPNYSSELNVNALELDDSALYLCASSFRGNDYEQYFGPGTRLTVT.